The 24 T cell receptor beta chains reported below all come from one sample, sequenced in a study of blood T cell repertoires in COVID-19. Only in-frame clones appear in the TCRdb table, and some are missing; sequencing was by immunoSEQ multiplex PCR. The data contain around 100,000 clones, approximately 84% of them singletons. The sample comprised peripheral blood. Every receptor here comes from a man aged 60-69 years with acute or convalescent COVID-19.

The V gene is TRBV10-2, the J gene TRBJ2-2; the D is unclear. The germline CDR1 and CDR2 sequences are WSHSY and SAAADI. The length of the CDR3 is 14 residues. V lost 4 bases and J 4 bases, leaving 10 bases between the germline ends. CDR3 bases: TGCGCCAGCAGTGGCTTGACATTCACCGGGGAGCTGTTTTTT. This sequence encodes CASSGLTFTGELFF.

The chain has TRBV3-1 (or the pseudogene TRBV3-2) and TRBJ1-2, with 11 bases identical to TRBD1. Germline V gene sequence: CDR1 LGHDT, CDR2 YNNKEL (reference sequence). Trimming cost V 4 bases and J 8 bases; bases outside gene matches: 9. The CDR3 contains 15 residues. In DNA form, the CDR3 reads TGTGCCAGCAGCCCCCGGACAGGGGGCGACCTAGGCTACACCTTC. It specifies CASSPRTGGDLGYTF.

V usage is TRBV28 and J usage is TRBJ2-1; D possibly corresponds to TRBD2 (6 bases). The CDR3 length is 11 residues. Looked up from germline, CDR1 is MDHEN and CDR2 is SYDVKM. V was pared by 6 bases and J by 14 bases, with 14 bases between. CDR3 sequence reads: CASRYRDSKFF. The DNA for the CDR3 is TGTGCCAGCAGGTACCGGGACTCTAAGTTCTTC.

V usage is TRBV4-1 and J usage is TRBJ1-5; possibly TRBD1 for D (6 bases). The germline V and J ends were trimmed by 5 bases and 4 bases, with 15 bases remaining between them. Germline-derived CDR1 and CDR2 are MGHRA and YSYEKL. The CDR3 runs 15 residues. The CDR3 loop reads CASSEWEQGNQPQHF. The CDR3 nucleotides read TGCGCCAGCAGCGAATGGGAACAGGGTAATCAGCCCCAGCATTTT.

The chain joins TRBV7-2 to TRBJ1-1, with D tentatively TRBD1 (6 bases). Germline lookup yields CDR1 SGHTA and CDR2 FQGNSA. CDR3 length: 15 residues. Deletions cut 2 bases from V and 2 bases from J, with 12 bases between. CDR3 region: CASSLQGQLNTEAFF. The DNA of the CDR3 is TGTGCCAGCAGCTTACAAGGACAGCTAAACACTGAAGCTTTCTTT.

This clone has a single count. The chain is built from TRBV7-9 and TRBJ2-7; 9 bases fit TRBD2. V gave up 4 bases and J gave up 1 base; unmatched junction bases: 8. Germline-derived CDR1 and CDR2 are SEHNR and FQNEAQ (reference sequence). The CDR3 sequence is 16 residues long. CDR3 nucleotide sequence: TGTGCCAGCAGCTCCCTGCGGGAGGGCCCTTCCTACGAGCAGTACTTC. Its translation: CASSSLREGPSYEQYF.

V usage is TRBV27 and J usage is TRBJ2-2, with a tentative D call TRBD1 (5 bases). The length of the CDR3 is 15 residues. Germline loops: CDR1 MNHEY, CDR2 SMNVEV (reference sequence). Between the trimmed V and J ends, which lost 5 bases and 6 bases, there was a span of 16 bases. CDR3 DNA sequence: TGTGCCAGCAGTGATCTATGGGGCTACCCCGGGGAGCTGTTTTTT. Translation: CASSDLWGYPGELFF.

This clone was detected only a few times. CDR3 sequence reads: CASSLALAGAKEQFF. The CDR3, as DNA: TGCGCCAGCAGCTTGGCACTAGCGGGAGCAAAGGAGCAGTTCTTC. The chain recombines TRBV5-1 with TRBJ2-1; TRBD2 agrees at 11 bases. Losses at the gene ends were 0 bases for V and 10 bases for J; bases not matched to a gene: 6. The CDR3 contains 15 residues. The germline V gene encodes CDR1 SGHRS and CDR2 YFSETQ.

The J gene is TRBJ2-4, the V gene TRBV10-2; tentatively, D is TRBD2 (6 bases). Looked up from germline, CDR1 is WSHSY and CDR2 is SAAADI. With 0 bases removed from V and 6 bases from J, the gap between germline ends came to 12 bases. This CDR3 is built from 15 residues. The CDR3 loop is CASSESAGRRNIQYF. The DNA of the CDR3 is TGCGCCAGCAGTGAGTCGGCGGGACGGCGAAACATTCAGTACTTC.

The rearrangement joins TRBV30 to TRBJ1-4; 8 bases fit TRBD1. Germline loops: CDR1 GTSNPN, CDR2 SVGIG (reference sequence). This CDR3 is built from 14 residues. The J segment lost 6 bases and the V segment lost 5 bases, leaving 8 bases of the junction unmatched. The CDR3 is CAWARTGRHEKLFF. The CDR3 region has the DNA TGTGCCTGGGCACGGACAGGGAGGCATGAAAAACTGTTTTTT.

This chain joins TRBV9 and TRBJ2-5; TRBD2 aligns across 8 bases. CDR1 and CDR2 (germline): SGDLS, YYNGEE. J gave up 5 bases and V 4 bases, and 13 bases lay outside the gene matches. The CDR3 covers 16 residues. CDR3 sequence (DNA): TGTGCCAGCAGCCCCGGGACTAGATGGGATAGCGAGACCCAGTACTTC. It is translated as CASSPGTRWDSETQYF.

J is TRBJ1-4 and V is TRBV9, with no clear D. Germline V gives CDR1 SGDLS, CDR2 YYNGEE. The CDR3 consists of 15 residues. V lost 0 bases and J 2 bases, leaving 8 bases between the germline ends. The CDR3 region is CASSVGGSTNEKLFF. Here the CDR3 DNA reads TGTGCCAGCAGCGTAGGAGGGTCCACTAATGAAAAACTGTTTTTT.

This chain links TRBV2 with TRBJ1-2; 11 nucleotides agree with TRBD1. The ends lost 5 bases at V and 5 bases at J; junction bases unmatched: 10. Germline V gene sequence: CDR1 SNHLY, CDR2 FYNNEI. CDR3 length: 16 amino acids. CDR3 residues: CASSPEDRGLGYGYTF. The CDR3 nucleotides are TGTGCCAGCAGTCCAGAGGACAGGGGGCTGGGGTATGGCTACACCTTC.

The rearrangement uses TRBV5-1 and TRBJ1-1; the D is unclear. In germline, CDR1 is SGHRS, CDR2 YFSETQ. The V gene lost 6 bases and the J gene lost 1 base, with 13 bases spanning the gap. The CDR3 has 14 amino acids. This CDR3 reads CASTDGAGNTEAFF. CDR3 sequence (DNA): TGCGCCAGCACTGACGGCGCGGGGAACACTGAAGCTTTCTTT.

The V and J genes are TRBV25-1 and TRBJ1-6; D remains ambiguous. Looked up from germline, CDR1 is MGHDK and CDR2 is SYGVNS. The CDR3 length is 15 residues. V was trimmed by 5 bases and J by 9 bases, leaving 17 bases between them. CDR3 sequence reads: CASSLMDGRSSPLHF. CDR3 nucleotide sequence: TGTGCCAGCAGTCTAATGGACGGGAGGAGTTCACCCCTCCACTTT.

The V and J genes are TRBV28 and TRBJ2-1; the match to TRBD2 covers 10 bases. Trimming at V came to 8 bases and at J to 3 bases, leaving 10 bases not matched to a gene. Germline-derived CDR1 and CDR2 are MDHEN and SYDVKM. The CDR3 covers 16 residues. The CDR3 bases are TGTGCCAGCCACCTAACCATAGCGGGGGGCTACAATGAGCAGTTCTTC. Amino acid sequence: CASHLTIAGGYNEQFF.

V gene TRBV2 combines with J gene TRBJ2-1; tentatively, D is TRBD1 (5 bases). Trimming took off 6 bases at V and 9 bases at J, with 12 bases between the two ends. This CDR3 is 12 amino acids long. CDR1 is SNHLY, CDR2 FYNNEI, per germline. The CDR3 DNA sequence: TGTGCCAGCAGGACCGACAGAAGTGAGCAGTTCTTC. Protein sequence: CASRTDRSEQFF. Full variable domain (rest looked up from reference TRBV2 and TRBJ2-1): EPEVTQTPSHQVTQMGQEVILRCVPISNHLYFYWYRQILGQKVEFLVSFYNNEISEKSEIFDDQFSVERPDGSNFTLKIRSTKLEDSAMYFCASRTDRSEQFFGPGTRLTVL.

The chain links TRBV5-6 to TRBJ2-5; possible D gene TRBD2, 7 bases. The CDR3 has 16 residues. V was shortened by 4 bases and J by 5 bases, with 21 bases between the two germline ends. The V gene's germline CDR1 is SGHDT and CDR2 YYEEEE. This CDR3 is CASSMSNTGRGETQYF. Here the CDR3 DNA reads TGTGCCAGCAGCATGAGCAATACAGGGAGGGGGGAGACCCAGTACTTC.

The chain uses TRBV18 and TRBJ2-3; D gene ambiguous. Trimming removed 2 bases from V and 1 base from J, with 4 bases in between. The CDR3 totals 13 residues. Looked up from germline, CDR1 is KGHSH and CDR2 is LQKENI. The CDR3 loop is CASSPLGTDTQYF. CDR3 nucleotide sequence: TGTGCCAGCTCACCATTAGGCACAGATACGCAGTATTTT.

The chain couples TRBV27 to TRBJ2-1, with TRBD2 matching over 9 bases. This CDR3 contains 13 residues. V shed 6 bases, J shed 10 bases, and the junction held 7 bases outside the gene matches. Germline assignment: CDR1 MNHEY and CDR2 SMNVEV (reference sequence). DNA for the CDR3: TGTGCCAGCAGCGAAAGGACTAGCGTGGAGCAGTTCTTC. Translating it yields CASSERTSVEQFF.

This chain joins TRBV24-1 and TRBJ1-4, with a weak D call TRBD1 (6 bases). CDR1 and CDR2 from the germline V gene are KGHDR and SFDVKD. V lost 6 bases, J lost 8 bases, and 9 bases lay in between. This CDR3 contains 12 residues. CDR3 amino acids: CATSFTGEKLFF. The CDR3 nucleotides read TGTGCCACCAGTTTTACAGGGGAAAAACTGTTTTTT.

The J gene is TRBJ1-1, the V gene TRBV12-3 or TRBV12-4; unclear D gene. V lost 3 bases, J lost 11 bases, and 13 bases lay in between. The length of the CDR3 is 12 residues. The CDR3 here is CASSFSPGQAFF. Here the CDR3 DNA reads TGTGCCAGCAGTTTTAGTCCGGGTCAGGCTTTCTTT.

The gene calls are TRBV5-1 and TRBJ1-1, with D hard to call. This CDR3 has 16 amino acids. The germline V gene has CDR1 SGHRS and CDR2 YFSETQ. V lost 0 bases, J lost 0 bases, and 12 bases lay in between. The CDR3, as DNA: TGCGCCAGCAGCTTGGATGGGCCACCTATGAACACTGAAGCTTTCTTT. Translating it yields CASSLDGPPMNTEAFF.

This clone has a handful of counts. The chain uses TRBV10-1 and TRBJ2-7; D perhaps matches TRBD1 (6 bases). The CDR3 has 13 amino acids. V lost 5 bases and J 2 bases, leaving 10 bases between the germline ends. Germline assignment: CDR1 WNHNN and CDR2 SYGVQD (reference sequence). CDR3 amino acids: CASSTPGAYEQYF. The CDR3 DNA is TGCGCCAGCAGTACCCCAGGGGCCTACGAGCAGTACTTC.